Following are 27 T cell receptor beta chains from one sample sequenced in a study of shared clonotypes between healthy human individuals. Profiled with immunoSEQ multiplex PCR; TCRdb holds only in-frame clones, not every one. The repertoire consists of about 1 million clones, with approximately 72% occurring once and the leading ten covering roughly 1.4%. Sequencing was carried out using memory CD4+ T cells sorted from blood. The subset denotes: CD45RA-negative fraction. The receptors here all came from a man between 18 and 29 years old in good health.

CDR3 in DNA: TGTGCCAGCACCACCGCGAACAGCTATGGCTACACCTTC. It encodes CASTTANSYGYTF. The chain has TRBV27 and TRBJ1-2, with unresolved D. There are 13 residues in the CDR3. Trimming took off 7 bases at V and 4 bases at J, with 13 bases between the two ends. CDR1 and CDR2 from the germline V gene are MNHEY and SMNVEV (reference sequence).

The J gene is TRBJ2-1, the V gene TRBV13, with TRBD2 matching 9 bases. CDR3 length: 16 residues. Germline CDR1 PRHDT, CDR2 FYEKMQ (reference sequence). V lost 5 bases to trimming and J lost 3 bases; unmatched junction nucleotides: 8. The CDR3 DNA sequence: TGTGCCAGCAGCATCTCTAGCGGGAAGGGCTACAATGAGCAGTTCTTC. Protein sequence: CASSISSGKGYNEQFF. Using reference TRBV13 and TRBJ2-1 for the parts outside the CDR3, the full variable domain is AAGVIQSPRHLIKEKRETATLKCYPIPRHDTVYWYQQGPGQDPQFLISFYEKMQSDKGSIPDRFSAQQFSDYHSELNMSSLELGDSALYFCASSISSGKGYNEQFFGPGTRLTVL.

The chain joins TRBV7-3 to TRBJ2-2, with 8 nucleotides matching TRBD1. CDR3 size: 15 residues. Per germline, CDR1 SGHTA and CDR2 FQGTGA. V shed 2 bases, J shed 2 bases, and the junction held 1 base outside the gene matches. The CDR3 spells CASSLAGGNTGELFF. In DNA, the CDR3 is TGTGCCAGCAGCTTAGCAGGGGGCAACACCGGGGAGCTGTTTTTT.

The chain uses TRBV7-3 and TRBJ1-1; D is possibly TRBD1 (6 bases). The V end lost 3 bases, the J end lost 0 bases, and 11 bases lay between the germline ends. The CDR3 extends over 15 amino acids. The germline CDR1 and CDR2 sequences are SGHTA and FQGTGA. Here the CDR3 reads CASSLSGVVNTEAFF. Written as DNA, the CDR3 is TGTGCCAGCAGCTTGTCAGGGGTTGTGAACACTGAAGCTTTCTTT. The whole variable domain, filled in from reference TRBV7-3 and TRBJ1-1, reads GAGVSQTPSNKVTEKGKYVELRCDPISGHTALYWYRQSLGQGPEFLIYFQGTGAADDSGLPNDRFFAVRPEGSVSTLKIQRTERGDSAVYLCASSLSGVVNTEAFFGQGTRLTVV.

About this clone itself: Other nucleotide sequences in the sample specify the same CDR3. This chain connects TRBV7-9 to TRBJ1-5; D call uncertain. The length of the CDR3 is 13 residues. The V end was cut by 5 bases, the J end by 7 bases, with 12 bases between. The germline gives CDR1 SEHNR, CDR2 FQNEAQ (reference sequence). CDR3 residues: CASSLQGSQPQHF. CDR3 coding DNA: TGTGCCAGCAGCCTCCAAGGGTCGCAGCCCCAGCATTTT.

The V and J genes are TRBV10-3 and TRBJ2-7; 7 positions agree with TRBD2. CDR3 length: 11 amino acids. The germline CDR1 and CDR2 sequences are ENHRY and SYGVKD. Here the CDR3 DNA reads TGTGCATGCGGGCAGGGAGGGGAGCAGTACTTC. This translates into CACGQGGEQYF.

This sequence joins TRBV4-1 and TRBJ2-2; D call uncertain. CDR3 length: 16 residues. V was trimmed by 0 bases and J by 4 bases, leaving 12 bases between them. Germline CDR1 reads MGHRA; CDR2 reads YSYEKL. In DNA form, the CDR3 reads TGCGCCAGCAGCCAAGACCGGAGTGGTATCACCGGGGAGCTGTTTTTT. This gives the protein CASSQDRSGITGELFF.

In nucleotides, the CDR3 is TGTGCCAGTACATGGACAGGTGGAGTCGGTCAGCCCCAGCATTTT. This codes for CASTWTGGVGQPQHF. This sequence joins TRBV19 and TRBJ1-5; TRBD1 matches at 7 bases. Germline V gene sequence: CDR1 LNHDA, CDR2 SQIVND (reference sequence). J gave up 6 bases and V 7 bases, and 12 bases lay outside the gene matches. This CDR3 is 15 amino acids long.

The genes are TRBV25-1 and TRBJ2-2; tentatively, D is TRBD1 or TRBD2 (5 bases each). Trimming left V 7 bases short and J 2 bases short, with 8 bases between. Germline-derived CDR1 and CDR2 are MGHDK and SYGVNS. This CDR3 is 13 amino acids long. This CDR3 reads CASTRGNTGELFF. The DNA for the CDR3 is TGTGCCAGCACGAGGGGTAACACCGGGGAGCTGTTTTTT. The full variable domain, with the rest looked up from reference TRBV25-1 and TRBJ2-2, is EADIYQTPRYLVIGTGKKITLECSQTMGHDKMYWYQQDPGMELHLIHYSYGVNSTEKGDLSSESTVSRIRTEHFPLTLESARPSHTSQYLCASTRGNTGELFFGEGSRLTVL.

This clone showed up many times. The chain joins TRBV5-1 to TRBJ2-1; the match to TRBD2 covers 16 bases. V lost 3 bases and J lost 9; bases outside the gene matches: 12. CDR1 SGHRS and CDR2 YFSETQ come from the germline V gene. The CDR3 consists of 18 residues. DNA for the CDR3: TGCGCCAGCAGCTCGGGACTAGCGGGAGGGCCCTTCGACCGTGAGCAGTTCTTC. It translates to CASSSGLAGGPFDREQFF.

Points on this clone: A read error is possible here, since a much larger clone lies one base away. The J gene is TRBJ1-3, the V gene TRBV7-2; D gene uncertain. V was pared by 5 bases and J by 4 bases, with 6 bases between. This CDR3 region has 12 residues. Germline V gives CDR1 SGHTA, CDR2 FQGNSA. CDR3 in DNA: TGTGCCAGCAGCCCCTCAGGAAACACCATATATTTT. Its protein is CASSPSGNTIYF. Based on the CDR3 plus reference TRBV7-2 and TRBJ1-3, the full variable domain is GAGVSQSPSNKVTEKGKDVELRCDPISGHTALYWYRQSLGQGLEFLIYFQGNSAPDKSGLPSDRFSAERTGGSVSTLTIQRTQQEDSAVYLCASSPSGNTIYFGEGSWLTVV.

The chain recombines TRBV5-6 with TRBJ1-5; no firm D call. This CDR3 is 15 amino acids long. Germline V lookup: CDR1 SGHDT, CDR2 YYEEEE. V lost 4 bases and J 7 bases, leaving 18 bases between the germline ends. CDR3 in DNA: TGTGCCAGCAGCCTCGGCGGGAACTCGGGGCAGCCCCAGCATTTT. Translation gives CASSLGGNSGQPQHF.

This clone was observed a single time. The chain carries TRBV10-2 and TRBJ2-7; TRBD2 matches at 11 bases. The junction had 8 bases not matched to a gene; V was cut back by 6 bases and J by 4 bases. The CDR3 length is 15 residues. CDR1 and CDR2 from the germline V gene are WSHSY and SAAADI. CDR3 residues: CASRTTSGRIYEQYF. The CDR3 nucleotides read TGCGCCAGCAGGACTACTAGCGGGAGAATTTACGAGCAGTACTTC.

Only a few counts were recorded for this clone. The V call is TRBV29-1, the J call TRBJ2-1, with D tentatively TRBD1 or TRBD2 (5 bases each). The germline V gene has CDR1 SQVTM and CDR2 ANQGSEA. This CDR3 spans 13 amino acids. Trimming stripped 7 bases from V and 4 bases from J, with 14 bases between. The CDR3 coding sequence is TGCAGCGCTGGGACCGAACGTTACAATGAGCAGTTCTTC. Amino acids: CSAGTERYNEQFF.

The chain combines TRBV7-2 with TRBJ2-2; TRBD2 aligns across 11 bases. Germline lookup yields CDR1 SGHTA and CDR2 FQGNSA. This CDR3 region has 16 residues. The V segment lost 5 bases and the J segment 7 bases; nucleotides outside the gene matches: 9. This CDR3 reads CASSPGPGTSGGELFF. Here the CDR3 DNA reads TGTGCCAGCAGCCCTGGTCCCGGGACTAGCGGCGGGGAGCTGTTTTTT.

This chain connects TRBV19 to TRBJ1-2, with 10 bases lining up with TRBD1. The CDR3 covers 15 residues. The germline V gene encodes CDR1 LNHDA and CDR2 SQIVND (reference sequence). Trimming took 4 bases from V and 6 from J; bases not matched to a gene: 8. CDR3 bases: TGTGCCAGTAGTAGGCGGACAGGGGGGATGGATGGCTACACCTTC. The encoded protein is CASSRRTGGMDGYTF.

The chain couples TRBV5-6 to TRBJ2-7; a possible D gene is TRBD1 (6 bases). The germline V gene has CDR1 SGHDT and CDR2 YYEEEE. The CDR3 has 15 amino acids. The V and J ends lost 3 bases and 4 bases respectively, with 17 bases between them. CDR3 sequence: CASSSYRVRGYEQYF. Here the CDR3 DNA reads TGTGCCAGCAGCTCCTACAGGGTTAGAGGATACGAGCAGTACTTC.

The chain couples TRBV7-6 to TRBJ1-2; the match to TRBD1 covers 12 bases. The germline V gene has CDR1 SGHVS and CDR2 FNYEAQ. This CDR3 is 14 amino acids long. V was pared by 5 bases and J by 7 bases, with 5 bases of the junction left unmatched. In DNA, the CDR3 is TGTGCCAGCAGCCAGGGACAGGGGGCATCTGGCTACACCTTC. It codes for CASSQGQGASGYTF.

The chain uses TRBV18 and TRBJ2-5; TRBD1 agrees at 8 bases. The CDR3 has 16 residues. The germline V gene encodes CDR1 KGHSH and CDR2 LQKENI. The V gene end was trimmed by 3 bases and the J gene end by 1 base; junction bases not matched to a gene: 7. The CDR3 coding sequence is TGTGCCAGCTCACCGTGGACAGGGTCTAGCCAAGAGACCCAGTACTTC. It yields the protein CASSPWTGSSQETQYF.

The V call is TRBV29-1, the J call TRBJ1-3, with 8 bases aligning to TRBD1. There are 14 residues in the CDR3. Trimming cost V 6 bases and J 3 bases; bases outside gene matches: 7. The germline V gene encodes CDR1 SQVTM and CDR2 ANQGSEA. This chain's CDR3 is CSVAQGASGNTIYF. The CDR3 DNA reads TGCAGCGTAGCCCAGGGGGCAAGTGGAAACACCATATATTTT.

V is TRBV11-3 and J is TRBJ2-2; 15 nucleotides line up with TRBD2. The CDR3 totals 17 residues. The V gene end was trimmed by 1 base and the J gene end by 5 bases; junction bases not matched to a gene: 2. The germline gives CDR1 SGHNT, CDR2 YENEEA. CDR3 sequence: CASSLGTSGRETGELFF. As DNA, the CDR3 is TGTGCCAGCAGCTTAGGGACTAGCGGGAGGGAAACCGGGGAGCTGTTTTTT. Full variable domain (missing parts from reference TRBV11-3 and TRBJ2-2): EAGVVQSPRYKIIEKKQPVAFWCNPISGHNTLYWYLQNLGQGPELLIRYENEEAVDDSQLPKDRFSAERLKGVDSTLKIQPAELGDSAVYLCASSLGTSGRETGELFFGEGSRLTVL.

The chain joins TRBV2 to TRBJ1-5; no definite D call. The ends were cut back, 8 bases at V and 2 bases at J, with 13 bases in the middle. This CDR3 spans 14 amino acids. Germline V CDR1 and CDR2: SNHLY, FYNNEI. The CDR3 DNA reads as TGTGCCAGCCTGGCTGGAGCCGGCAATCAGCCCCAGCATTTT. Its translation is CASLAGAGNQPQHF.

This chain connects TRBV6-1 to TRBJ2-3; 9 positions match TRBD2. Germline V gene sequence: CDR1 MNHNS, CDR2 SASEGT. V gave up 10 bases and J gave up 1 base; unmatched junction bases: 9. This CDR3 is 15 amino acids long. The DNA of the CDR3 is TGTGCCACCCGAGAAAGCGGGGGGCGCACAGATACGCAGTATTTT. Translating gives CATRESGGRTDTQYF.

V gene TRBV13 combines with J gene TRBJ2-5; 8 bases agree with TRBD2. Germline V gene sequence: CDR1 PRHDT, CDR2 FYEKMQ (reference sequence). CDR3 length: 17 residues. Trimming cost V 2 bases and J 5 bases; bases outside gene matches: 13. CDR3: CASSLRSSGPASETQYF. The CDR3 DNA reads TGTGCCAGCAGCTTAAGGTCTAGCGGGCCCGCCTCGGAGACCCAGTACTTC.

A note on this clone: A much bigger clone sits one base away, suggesting this may be a read error. Other nucleotide sequences in the sample specify the same CDR3. In DNA, the CDR3 is TGCGCCAGCAGGGAGAATAGCAATCAGCCCCAGCATTTT. Translation: CASRENSNQPQHF. The chain employs TRBV10-2 and TRBJ1-5, with D uncertain. Germline loops: CDR1 WSHSY, CDR2 SAAADI. The CDR3 sequence is 13 residues long. The ends were cut back, 6 bases at V and 0 bases at J, with 6 bases in the middle.

The chain has TRBV7-9 and TRBJ1-2, with D possibly TRBD1 on 5 matching bases. Trimming pared 5 bases from V and 4 bases from J, leaving 14 bases between. The length of the CDR3 is 14 residues. The germline CDR1 and CDR2 sequences are SEHNR and FQNEAQ (reference sequence). The CDR3 bases are TGTGCCAGCAGCCGAGGGGATTCGATCTATGGCTACACCTTC. It codes for CASSRGDSIYGYTF.

About this clone: This likely traces to a read error, being one base from a far larger clone. The chain couples TRBV6-1 to TRBJ2-7; D is undetermined. The CDR3 has 12 amino acids. Deletions cut 6 bases from V and 0 bases from J, with 6 bases between. Germline lookup yields CDR1 MNHNS and CDR2 SASEGT. The CDR3: CASSHDSYEQYF. For the CDR3, the DNA is TGTGCCAGCAGCCACGACTCCTACGAGCAGTACTTC.